These 3 T cell receptor beta chains were sequenced from one sample in a study of shared clonotypes between healthy human individuals (TCRdb year 2020). The library was produced with the immunoSEQ multiplex PCR assay. The immuneACCESS repertoire file appears here via TCRdb, limited to in-frame rearrangements. These files lack a portion of the clones; in checked studies, under half of the deficit traces to unresolved V genes, and the cause of the others is not known. For this sample the table gives some 2 million clones, of which 90% to 95% were detected only once. The biggest ten clones account for roughly 0.13% of the sample. The specimen was naive CD4+ T cells sorted from blood. Interpreted using the paper, the cell subset or site label stands for: CD45RA+ positively selected. The receptors stem from a man younger than 35 in good health.

This clone is a singleton in its sample. This chain connects TRBV6-1 to TRBJ1-2; 10 nucleotides line up with TRBD1. Trimming cost V 3 bases and J 8 bases; bases outside gene matches: 6. CDR1 and CDR2 from the germline V gene are MNHNS and SASEGT. This CDR3 region has 14 residues. The CDR3 DNA follows: TGTGCCAGCAGTGACGCGGGACAGGGGTACGGCTACACCTTC. This sequence encodes CASSDAGQGYGYTF.

The chain employs TRBV2 and TRBJ1-1, with TRBD1 identical over 8 bases. Germline lookup yields CDR1 SNHLY and CDR2 FYNNEI. The J segment lost 0 bases and the V segment lost 6 bases, leaving 15 bases of the junction unmatched. CDR3 size: 18 residues. DNA for the CDR3: TGTGCCAGCAGCGATGACCCTTTGGACAGGGTGATGAACACTGAAGCTTTCTTT. It encodes CASSDDPLDRVMNTEAFF.

The V call is TRBV5-1, the J call TRBJ1-6; the match to TRBD1 covers 9 bases. The germline V gene has CDR1 SGHRS and CDR2 YFSETQ. J lost 10 bases, V lost 0 bases, and 8 bases had no gene match. CDR3 length: 16 amino acids. CDR3 coding DNA: TGCGCCAGCAGCTTGGGAGAGACAGGGGGGGTCTCACCCCTCCACTTT. Amino acid sequence: CASSLGETGGVSPLHF.